These 24 T cell receptor beta chains originate from one sample sequenced in a study of T-cell memory formation after mild COVID-19. TCRdb recomputed calls from the 5' RACE reads with MiXCR, one row per CDR3 protein. The sample consists of 340,000 or so distinct CDR3 sequences, approximately 12% of them appearing once. Sequences were obtained from PBMCs or a T cell subset sorted from them (not recorded which). The receptors come from a young man who had mild COVID-19 (a few samples of this study predate the infection). Cell type and time point are not known.

This clonotype was observed a handful of times. The chain combines TRBV28 with TRBJ1-5; no definite D call. Trimming removed 6 bases at V and 11 bases at J, with 8 bases between. The V gene's germline CDR1 is MDHEN and CDR2 SYDVKM. The CDR3 contains 10 residues. The CDR3 sequence is CASRGFAQHF. The DNA of the CDR3 is TGTGCCAGCAGGGGTTTTGCCCAGCATTTT. Full variable domain (missing parts from reference TRBV28 and TRBJ1-5): DVKVTQSSRYLVKRTGEKVFLECVQDMDHENMFWYRQDPGLGLRLIYFSYDVKMKEKGDIPEGYSVSREKKERFSLILESASTNQTSMYLCASRGFAQHFGDGTRLSIL.

V gene TRBV28 combines with J gene TRBJ2-1; no clear D. Germline CDR1 reads MDHEN; CDR2 reads SYDVKM. The V end lost 7 bases, the J end lost 3 bases, and 10 bases lay between the germline ends. The CDR3 has 13 amino acids. Here the CDR3 reads CASISVGYNEQFF. CDR3 DNA: TGTGCCAGCATTTCGGTCGGCTACAATGAGCAGTTCTTC.

The V gene is TRBV5-1, the J gene TRBJ2-3; 9 nucleotides line up with TRBD2. The V gene's germline CDR1 is SGHRS and CDR2 YFSETQ. The V and J ends lost 6 bases and 2 bases, in that order; junction bases with no gene match: 1. This CDR3 is built from 13 residues. CDR3 loop: CASKGLATDTQYF. CDR3 nucleotide sequence: TGCGCCAGCAAGGGACTAGCCACAGATACGCAGTATTTT.

This sequence joins TRBV28 and TRBJ2-7; 7 bases match TRBD2. This CDR3 has 13 amino acids. Germline-derived CDR1 and CDR2 are MDHEN and SYDVKM. The J segment lost 6 bases and the V segment lost 4 bases, leaving 6 bases of the junction unmatched. The CDR3 reads CASSSPGGGEQYV. The CDR3 DNA reads TGTGCCAGCAGTTCACCTGGCGGGGGCGAGCAGTACGTC.

This clonotype showed up just a few times. V and J are TRBV24-1 and TRBJ2-2; D is tentatively TRBD1 or TRBD2 (5 bases each). The V end was cut by 3 bases, the J end by 3 bases, with 13 bases between. This CDR3 region has 16 residues. Germline loops: CDR1 KGHDR, CDR2 SFDVKD. The chain's CDR3 is CATSDLGDLDTGELFF. CDR3 sequence (DNA): TGTGCCACCAGTGATCTAGGGGACCTGGACACCGGGGAGCTGTTTTTT.

The chain has TRBV29-1 and TRBJ2-4; 8 bases map to TRBD2. V shed 7 bases, J shed 2 bases, and the junction held 7 bases outside the gene matches. Germline CDR1 is SQVTM and CDR2 is ANQGSEA. The CDR3 loop spans 14 amino acids. In DNA form, the CDR3 reads TGCAGCGCCCGGGGGGGCATTTCCAAAAACATTCAGTACTTC. It yields the protein CSARGGISKNIQYF.

This clonotype showed up just a few times. The V and J genes are TRBV7-9 and TRBJ2-3; 11 bases match TRBD1. There are 15 residues in the CDR3. Germline lookup yields CDR1 SEHNR and CDR2 FQNEAQ (reference sequence). After removal of 7 bases from V and 9 bases from J, the junction contained 12 bases not matched to a gene. The CDR3 region has the DNA TGTGCCAGCAACAAGGGGACAGGGGGATTGGGGACGCAGTATTTT. Protein: CASNKGTGGLGTQYF. Drawing the rest from reference TRBV7-9 and TRBJ2-3, the complete variable domain is DTGVSQNPRHKITKRGQNVTFRCDPISEHNRLYWYRQTLGQGPEFLTYFQNEAQLEKSRLLSDRFSAERPKGSFSTLEIQRTEQGDSAMYLCASNKGTGGLGTQYFGPGTRLTVL.

The chain carries TRBV7-9 and TRBJ2-7; TRBD2 agrees at 10 bases. The length of the CDR3 is 13 residues. J gave up 5 bases and V 5 bases, and 3 bases lay outside the gene matches. Germline V lookup: CDR1 SEHNR, CDR2 FQNEAQ (reference sequence). CDR3 protein: CASSPGTSDEQYV. CDR3 coding DNA: TGTGCCAGCAGCCCTGGGACTAGCGACGAGCAGTACGTC.

This clonotype was detected only a few times. V usage is TRBV20-1 and J usage is TRBJ1-2, with TRBD1 as a possible D gene (5 bases). Germline assignment: CDR1 DFQATT and CDR2 SNEGSKA (reference sequence). The CDR3 runs 13 residues. The V end was cut by 5 bases, the J end by 5 bases, with 15 bases between. CDR3 sequence reads: CSAVYQGRYGYTF. CDR3 DNA: TGCAGTGCTGTCTACCAGGGTCGGTATGGCTACACCTTC.

The chain employs TRBV6-2 or TRBV6-3 and TRBJ2-5; 7 bases line up with TRBD1. Trimming removed 2 bases from V and 2 bases from J; junction bases left unmatched: 5. From germline, CDR1 is MNHEY and CDR2 SVGEGT. This CDR3 region has 15 residues. CDR3 region: CASSYRDSHQETQYF. In nucleotides, the CDR3 is TGTGCCAGCAGTTACAGGGACAGTCATCAAGAGACCCAGTACTTC.

This clonotype was detected many times. Written as DNA, the CDR3 is TGTGCCAGCAGCGACCGGGACAGGGACTACGAGCAGTACTTC. Its translation is CASSDRDRDYEQYF. The chain uses TRBV2 and TRBJ2-7; 9 bases line up with TRBD1. V shed 6 bases, J shed 3 bases, and the junction held 6 bases outside the gene matches. Germline V gene data show CDR1 as SNHLY and CDR2 as FYNNEI. CDR3 size: 14 residues.

The rearrangement uses TRBV6-2 or TRBV6-3 and TRBJ2-1; tentatively, D is TRBD1 (6 bases). Trimming shortened V by 2 bases and J by 3 bases, and 14 bases separated the two germline ends. The germline gives CDR1 MNHEY, CDR2 SVGEGT. CDR3 length: 16 residues. CDR3 coding DNA: TGTGCCAGCAGTTACGAAGGACAGCTAATCTACAATGAGCAGTTCTTC. Its translation: CASSYEGQLIYNEQFF.

This clonotype was seen a few times. The chain couples TRBV24-1 to TRBJ2-3, with 13 bases identical to TRBD2. V dropped 4 bases and J dropped 4; count of bases not matched to a gene: 4. Germline V gene lookup returns CDR1 KGHDR and CDR2 SFDVKD. The CDR3 spans 16 residues. The DNA of the CDR3 is TGTGCCACCAGTGACACACTAGCGGGGGGGCCAGATACGCAGTATTTT. This gives the protein CATSDTLAGGPDTQYF.

This chain connects TRBV27 to TRBJ1-1, with TRBD1 as a possible D gene (5 bases). CDR3 size: 15 residues. Trimming left V 4 bases short and J 5 bases short, with 17 bases between. CDR1 and CDR2 (germline): MNHEY, SMNVEV (reference sequence). The CDR3 sequence: CASSYGPGRGTEAFF. For the CDR3, the DNA is TGTGCCAGCAGTTACGGACCCGGGAGGGGTACTGAAGCTTTCTTT.

This chain joins TRBV29-1 and TRBJ1-2; 8 nucleotides agree with TRBD1. The CDR3 has 13 amino acids. With V trimmed by 6 bases and J by 5 bases, 8 bases remained unmatched. The V gene's germline CDR1 is SQVTM and CDR2 ANQGSEA. This CDR3 is CSVTGGSEYGYTF. CDR3 DNA: TGCAGCGTAACAGGGGGTTCAGAGTATGGCTACACCTTC.

This clonotype turned up a few times. The chain employs TRBV7-9 and TRBJ1-2; D unclear. This CDR3 comprises 14 residues. The germline CDR1 and CDR2 sequences are SEHNR and FQNEAQ (reference sequence). Deletions cut 6 bases from V and 4 bases from J, with 15 bases between. The DNA of the CDR3 is TGTGCCAGCAGACAGAAGACTGAGCCCTATGGCTACACCTTC. It yields the protein CASRQKTEPYGYTF.

This clonotype was seen a handful of times. This chain uses TRBV5-1 with TRBJ2-2; weak D call: TRBD1 (5 bases). Per germline, CDR1 SGHRS and CDR2 YFSETQ. This CDR3 comprises 15 residues. Trimming pared 0 bases from V and 1 base from J, leaving 7 bases between. The CDR3 reads CASSLDRMNTGELFF. The DNA of the CDR3 is TGCGCCAGCAGCTTGGACAGGATGAACACCGGGGAGCTGTTTTTT.

The V gene is TRBV27, the J gene TRBJ1-1; the D gene is possibly TRBD1 (5 bases). The CDR3 totals 11 residues. The germline CDR1 and CDR2 sequences are MNHEY and SMNVEV (reference sequence). Trimming took off 5 bases at V and 11 bases at J, with 12 bases between the two ends. Here the CDR3 reads CASSQGSWAFF. The CDR3 DNA reads as TGTGCCAGCAGTCAGGGTAGCTGGGCTTTCTTT.

V gene TRBV20-1 combines with J gene TRBJ2-3; TRBD1 is a possible D gene (5 bases). Trimming pared 1 base from V and 1 base from J, leaving 9 bases between. Germline V lookup: CDR1 DFQATT, CDR2 SNEGSKA (reference sequence). The CDR3 runs 14 residues. CDR3 region: CSARGGVGTDTQYF. CDR3 nucleotide sequence: TGCAGTGCTAGAGGGGGCGTCGGCACAGATACGCAGTATTTT.

The chain couples TRBV5-4 to TRBJ2-1, with TRBD1 matching over 12 bases. V shed 6 bases, J shed 5 bases, and the junction held 3 bases outside the gene matches. The CDR3 length is 14 residues. Germline CDR1 and CDR2: SGHNT and YYREEE (reference sequence). The CDR3 region is CASKGQGADNEQFF. As DNA, the CDR3 is TGTGCCAGCAAGGGACAGGGGGCGGACAATGAGCAGTTCTTC.

This clonotype was counted only a few times. In DNA, the CDR3 is TGTGCCAGCAGCGGAACAGCCCCTAACTATGGCTACACCTTC. It yields the protein CASSGTAPNYGYTF. The V and J genes are TRBV9 and TRBJ1-2, with D uncertain. Germline CDR1 and CDR2: SGDLS and YYNGEE. There are 14 residues in the CDR3. V lost 3 bases to trimming and J lost 0 bases, with 9 bases between them.

This clonotype occurred many times. The CDR3 DNA sequence: TGTGCCAGCAGCTTTCGCGGGCGGAGGGGAAGCTCCTACGAGCAGTACGTC. It translates to CASSFRGRRGSSYEQYV. The chain has TRBV5-6 and TRBJ2-7, with D maybe TRBD2 (6 bases). Trimming removed 2 bases at V and 0 bases at J, with 18 bases between. Germline loops: CDR1 SGHDT, CDR2 YYEEEE. CDR3 size: 17 residues.

This clonotype turned up a few times. The rearrangement uses TRBV24-1 and TRBJ2-1; a weak D match, TRBD2 (5 bases). CDR3 size: 14 residues. Germline V gives CDR1 KGHDR, CDR2 SFDVKD. V gave up 5 bases and J gave up 2 bases, with 9 bases separating them. CDR3 region: CATSARGTYNEQFF. CDR3 nucleotides: TGTGCCACCAGTGCTAGAGGGACCTACAATGAGCAGTTCTTC.

This clonotype has a handful of counts. The chain employs TRBV12-3 or TRBV12-4 and TRBJ2-7; no definite D call. The CDR3 length is 12 residues. V dropped 6 bases and J dropped 7 bases, with 13 bases sitting between them. CDR3 DNA: TGTGCCAGCAGCCCGACCCCACGGGAGCAGTACTTC. Residues: CASSPTPREQYF.